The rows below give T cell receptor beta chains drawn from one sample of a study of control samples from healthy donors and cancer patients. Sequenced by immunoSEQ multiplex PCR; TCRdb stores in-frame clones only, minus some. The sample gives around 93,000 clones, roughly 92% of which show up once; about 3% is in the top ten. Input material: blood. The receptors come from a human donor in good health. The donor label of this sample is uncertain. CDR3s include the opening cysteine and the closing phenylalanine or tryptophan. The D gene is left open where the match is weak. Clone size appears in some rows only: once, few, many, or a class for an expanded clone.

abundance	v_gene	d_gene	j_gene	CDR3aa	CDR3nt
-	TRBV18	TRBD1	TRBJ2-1	CASSLGTGALNEQFF	TGTGCCAGCTCACTGGGCACAGGGGCCCTCAATGAGCAGTTCTTC
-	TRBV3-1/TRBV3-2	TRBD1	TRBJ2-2	CASSSDRANTGELFF	TGTGCCAGCAGCTCGGACAGGGCGAACACCGGGGAGCTGTTTTTT
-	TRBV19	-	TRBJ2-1	CASSIANGQQQFF	TGTGCCAGTAGTATCGCTAATGGTCAACAGCAGTTCTTC
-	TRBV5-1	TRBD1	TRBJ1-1	CASSLVSPGTEGTEAFF	TGCGCCAGCAGCCTTGTCTCACCCGGGACAGAGGGCACTGAAGCTTTCTTT
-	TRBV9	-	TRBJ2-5	CASSHEGDPWGETQYF	TGTGCCAGCAGCCATGAGGGGGACCCATGGGGGGAGACCCAGTACTTC
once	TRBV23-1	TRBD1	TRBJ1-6	CASRYHGTGKSPLHF	TGCGCCAGCAGATACCACGGGACAGGGAAATCACCCCTCCACTTT
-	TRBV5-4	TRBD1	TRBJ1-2	CASSLEGQGRGYTF	TGTGCCAGCAGCTTGGAGGGACAGGGACGTGGCTACACCTTC
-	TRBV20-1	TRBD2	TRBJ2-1	CSASTGGAGNEQFF	TGCAGTGCTAGTACCGGGGGGGCGGGCAATGAGCAGTTCTTC
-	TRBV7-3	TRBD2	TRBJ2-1	CASSLTSGLAGGPNEQFF	TGTGCCAGCAGCTTAACGTCCGGACTGGCGGGGGGCCCAAATGAGCAGTTCTTC
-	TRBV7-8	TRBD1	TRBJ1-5	CASSLLATGQGSNQPQHF	TGTGCCAGCAGCCTCTTAGCGACGGGACAGGGAAGCAATCAGCCCCAGCATTTT
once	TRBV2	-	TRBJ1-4	CASSEGAGSTNEKLFF	TGTGCCAGCAGTGAGGGAGCGGGGTCAACTAATGAAAAACTGTTTTTT
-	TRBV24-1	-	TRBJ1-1	CATQGSVGTEAFF	TGTGCCACCCAGGGTTCGGTGGGCACTGAAGCTTTCTTT
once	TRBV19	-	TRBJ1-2	CASSIINTGAVGYTF	TGTGCCAGTAGTATCATCAACACCGGTGCGGTCGGCTACACCTTC
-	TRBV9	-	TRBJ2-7	CASSADGLYEQYF	TGTGCCAGCAGCGCAGACGGTCTCTACGAGCAGTACTTC
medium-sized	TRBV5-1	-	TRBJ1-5	CASSLGSNQPQHF	TGCGCCAGCAGCTTGGGGAGCAATCAGCCCCAGCATTTT
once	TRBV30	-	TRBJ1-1	CAWSAAAGGTEAFF	TGTGCCTGGAGTGCGGCCGCGGGAGGCACTGAAGCTTTCTTT
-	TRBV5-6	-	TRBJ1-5	CASSSRVGTSNQPQHF	TGTGCCAGCAGCTCCCGTGTGGGAACAAGCAATCAGCCCCAGCATTTT
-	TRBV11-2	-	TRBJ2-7	CASSLNALGEQYF	TGTGCCAGCAGCTTAAATGCGCTCGGTGAGCAGTACTTC
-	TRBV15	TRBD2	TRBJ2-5	CATSRSASGGIQETQYF	TGTGCCACCAGCAGATCGGCTAGCGGGGGGATACAAGAGACCCAGTACTTC
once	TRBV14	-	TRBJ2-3	CASSQDTGTTDTQYF	TGTGCCAGCAGCCAAGATACGGGGACGACAGATACGCAGTATTTT
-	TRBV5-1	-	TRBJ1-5	CASSLRGSQPQHF	TGCGCCAGCAGCTTACGGGGAAGTCAGCCCCAGCATTTT
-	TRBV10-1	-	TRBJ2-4	CASSEGSWEGIQYF	TGCGCCAGCAGTGAAGGGTCCTGGGAAGGCATTCAGTACTTC
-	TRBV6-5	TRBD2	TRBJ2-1	CASRAGLAGSSEQFF	TGTGCCAGCAGGGCTGGACTAGCGGGGTCAAGTGAGCAGTTCTTC
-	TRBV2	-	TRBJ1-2	CASRELPESSIAYGYTF	TGTGCCAGCAGGGAACTACCTGAGTCATCTATAGCCTATGGCTACACCTTC
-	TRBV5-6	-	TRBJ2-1	CASSSPGTYNEQFF	TGTGCCAGCAGCTCTCCGGGAACCTACAATGAGCAGTTCTTC
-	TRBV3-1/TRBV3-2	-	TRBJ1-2	CASSQNLRESPNYGYTF	TGTGCCAGCAGCCAAAATTTACGGGAGTCACCCAACTATGGCTACACCTTC
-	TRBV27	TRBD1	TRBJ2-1	CASSLIGTGVSEQFF	TGTGCCAGCAGTTTAATTGGGACAGGGGTTAGTGAGCAGTTCTTC
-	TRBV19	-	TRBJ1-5	CASSKGQQNQPQHF	TGTGCCAGTAGTAAAGGACAGCAGAATCAGCCCCAGCATTTT
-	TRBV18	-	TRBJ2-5	CASSPSGETQYF	TGTGCCAGCTCACCCAGCGGAGAGACCCAGTACTTC
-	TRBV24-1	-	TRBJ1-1	CATSGANTEAFF	TGTGCCACCAGTGGTGCGAACACTGAAGCTTTCTTT
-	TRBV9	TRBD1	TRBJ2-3	CASSGQGDPDTQYF	TGTGCCAGCAGCGGGCAGGGGGATCCAGATACGCAGTATTTT
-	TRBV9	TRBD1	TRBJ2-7	CASSPRDRGQSEQYF	TGTGCCAGCAGCCCCCGGGACAGGGGGCAATCCGAGCAGTACTTC
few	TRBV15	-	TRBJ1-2	CATSREEGDGYTF	TGTGCCACCAGCAGAGAAGAAGGCGATGGCTACACCTTC
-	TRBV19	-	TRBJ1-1	CASSIGYQARRTEAFF	TGTGCCAGTAGTATAGGCTATCAGGCTAGGAGGACTGAAGCTTTCTTT
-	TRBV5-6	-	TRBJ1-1	CASSLVEAGGTEAFF	TGTGCCAGCAGCTTGGTGGAGGCGGGTGGCACTGAAGCTTTCTTT
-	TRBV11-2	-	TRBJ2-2	CASSLAGPHNTGELFF	TGTGCCAGCAGCTTAGCAGGGCCCCATAACACCGGGGAGCTGTTTTTT
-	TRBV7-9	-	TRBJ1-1	CASSLDDTEAFF	TGTGCCAGCAGCTTAGACGACACTGAAGCTTTCTTT
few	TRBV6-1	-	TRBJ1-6	CASSELYGQSPLHF	TGTGCCAGCAGTGAGCTGTATGGACAGTCACCCCTCCACTTT
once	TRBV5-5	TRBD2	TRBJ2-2	CASSLLMGLAGTNTGELFF	TGTGCCAGCAGCCTCCTAATGGGGTTAGCGGGCACGAACACCGGGGAGCTGTTTTTT
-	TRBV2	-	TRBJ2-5	CASREGHPYF	TGTGCCAGCAGGGAGGGACACCCGTACTTC
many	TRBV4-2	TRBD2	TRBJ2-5	CASSQTTSGVPETQYF	TGTGCCAGCAGCCAAACAACTAGCGGGGTCCCTGAGACCCAGTACTTC
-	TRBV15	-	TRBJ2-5	CATSRDPGQETRYF	TGTGCCACCAGCAGAGATCCGGGGCAAGAGACCCGGTACTTC
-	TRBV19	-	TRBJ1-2	CASSTDNRDRRGYTF	TGTGCCAGTAGTACGGACAACAGGGATCGAAGAGGCTACACCTTC
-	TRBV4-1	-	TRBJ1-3	CASSQGDGGGSGNTIYF	TGCGCCAGCAGCCAAGGGGACGGAGGGGGCTCTGGAAACACCATATATTTT
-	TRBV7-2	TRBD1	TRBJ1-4	CASSSQTGGAGKLFF	TGTGCCAGCAGCTCCCAAACAGGGGGCGCGGGAAAACTGTTTTTT
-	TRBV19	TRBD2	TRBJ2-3	CASSIVPRAGGRPDTQYF	TGTGCCAGTAGTATAGTACCCCGGGCGGGGGGGCGTCCAGATACGCAGTATTTT
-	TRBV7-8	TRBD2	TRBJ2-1	CASSLPRGGSLGNEQFF	TGTGCCAGCAGCTTACCGCGGGGGGGCTCATTGGGCAATGAGCAGTTCTTC
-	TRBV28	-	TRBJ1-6	CAAEGADNSPLHF	TGTGCCGCCGAAGGGGCTGATAATTCACCCCTCCACTTT
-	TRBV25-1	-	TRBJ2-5	CASKPGRTRGETQYF	TGTGCCAGCAAACCAGGGAGAACCCGAGGGGAGACCCAGTACTTC
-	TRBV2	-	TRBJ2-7	CASSEGLLFPEQYF	TGTGCCAGCAGTGAGGGACTCCTTTTCCCCGAGCAGTACTTC
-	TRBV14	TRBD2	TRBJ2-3	CASSQVYGGARDTQYF	TGTGCCAGCAGCCAAGTTTACGGGGGGGCCAGGGATACGCAGTATTTT
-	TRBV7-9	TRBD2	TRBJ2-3	CASTIAGGTDTQYF	TGTGCCAGCACCATAGCGGGGGGCACAGATACGCAGTATTTT
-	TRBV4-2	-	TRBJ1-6	CASSQDSGNNSPLHF	TGTGCCAGCAGCCAAGATTCAGGGAATAATTCACCCCTCCACTTT
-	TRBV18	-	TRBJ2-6	CASSPWTVSGANVLTF	TGTGCCAGCTCACCATGGACCGTCTCTGGGGCCAACGTCCTGACTTTC
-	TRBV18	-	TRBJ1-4	CASSKQGINEKLFF	TGTGCCAGCTCAAAGCAGGGGATTAATGAAAAACTGTTTTTT
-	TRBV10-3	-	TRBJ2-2	CAIREGSNANTGELFF	TGTGCCATCAGGGAGGGGTCAAATGCGAACACCGGGGAGCTGTTTTTT